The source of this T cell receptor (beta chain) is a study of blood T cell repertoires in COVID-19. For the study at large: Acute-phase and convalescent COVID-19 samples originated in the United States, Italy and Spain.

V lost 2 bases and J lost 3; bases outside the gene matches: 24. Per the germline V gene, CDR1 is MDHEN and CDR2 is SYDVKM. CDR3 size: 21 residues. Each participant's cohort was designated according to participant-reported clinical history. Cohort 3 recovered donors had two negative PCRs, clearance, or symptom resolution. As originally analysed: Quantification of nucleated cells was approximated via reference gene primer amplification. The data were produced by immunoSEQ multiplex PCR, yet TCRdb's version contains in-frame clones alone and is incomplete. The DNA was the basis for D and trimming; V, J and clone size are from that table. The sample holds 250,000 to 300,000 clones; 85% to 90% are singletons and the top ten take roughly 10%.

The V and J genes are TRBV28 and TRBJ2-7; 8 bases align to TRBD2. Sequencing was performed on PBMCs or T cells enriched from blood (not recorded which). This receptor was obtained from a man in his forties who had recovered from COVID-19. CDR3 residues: CASSLPLPREGKGLANYEQYF. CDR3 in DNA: TGTGCCAGCAGTTTACCCCTCCCTCGGGAGGGCAAAGGGCTTGCCAACTACGAGCAGTACTTC.